This T cell receptor beta chain was profiled in a study of graft-versus-host responses after intestinal transplantation. At the level of the study: Induction with anti-thymocyte globulin, then tacrolimus and steroids for around three years, was given to all recipients. Study conclusions and caveats: Within the allografts of patients who had graft-donor T cell macrochimerism, graft-versus-host to host-versus-graft clonal ratios were high. Early post-transplant HvG declines showed an association with peak circulating GvH clone levels. The marrow of recipients harbored GvH clones, and ileum or blood showed some of them first.

As for this clone: Its antigen is as yet unknown.

CDR3 length: 13 amino acids. Germline-derived CDR1 and CDR2 are SGHNT and YYREEE (reference sequence). V was clipped by 4 bases and J by 1 base, with 8 bases between them. Clones were sequenced by immunoSEQ multiplex PCR, and TCRdb holds only the in-frame ones, with some missing. The sample includes about 51,000 clones, 70% to 90% seen only once; the top ten take roughly 0.62%. The origin of this receptor is a human donor who was the organ donor for an intestinal transplant. The V and J genes are TRBV5-4 and TRBJ1-1; unclear D gene. The specimen was unstimulated CD4+ T cells sorted from spleen or lymph node cells, collected before transplant. DNA of the CDR3: TGTGCCAGCAGCGTGGACTCGAACACTGAAGCTTTCTTT. It specifies CASSVDSNTEAFF.